This T cell receptor beta chain was sequenced in a study of T cell changes during pregnancy in multiple sclerosis. The CDR3 runs to 14 residues. Germline CDR1 and CDR2: MNHNS and SASEGT. V shed 6 bases and J shed 6 bases, with 17 bases lying between them. The data were produced by immunoSEQ multiplex PCR, yet TCRdb's version contains in-frame clones alone and is incomplete. The table has tens of thousands of clones, about 91% seen once. The sequences come from peripheral blood, collected before pregnancy. The chain combines TRBV6-1 with TRBJ1-2; TRBD1 is a possible D gene (6 bases). This TCR was sampled from a female donor with multiple sclerosis, enrolled in a pregnancy study. The CDR3 DNA sequence: TGTGCCAGCAGGCGAGACCCAGGGGTAGATGGCTACACCTTC. It is translated as CASRRDPGVDGYTF.